The 27 T cell receptor beta chains in this list originate from one sample, sequenced in a study of cytomegalovirus exposure and HLA in healthy donors. In the PCR, 60 Vbeta and 13 Jbeta primers were used. The assay was immunoSEQ multiplex PCR, and TCRdb's table has in-frame clones only and misses some. The table includes 150,000 to 200,000 clones, over 75% detected once. The material sequenced was PBMCs. These receptors all stem from a woman aged 25 to 39 in good health and CMV-seronegative.

As DNA, the CDR3 is TGTGCCAGCAGCCCGAACAGGGGGCACGTCCTGACTTTC. It yields the protein CASSPNRGHVLTF. This sequence joins TRBV5-6 and TRBJ2-6; 9 bases map to TRBD1. Looked up from germline, CDR1 is SGHDT and CDR2 is YYEEEE. Losses at the gene ends were 4 bases for V and 11 bases for J; bases not matched to a gene: 4. The CDR3 runs 13 residues.

J is TRBJ2-5 and V is TRBV5-1; D is unclear. The CDR3 totals 15 residues. Per germline, CDR1 SGHRS and CDR2 YFSETQ. The ends were cut back, 3 bases at V and 2 bases at J, with 14 bases in the middle. The CDR3 loop is CASSYSHSWQETQYF. The CDR3 bases are TGCGCCAGCAGCTACTCCCATAGTTGGCAAGAGACCCAGTACTTC.

J is TRBJ2-1 and V is TRBV4-1; 12 nucleotides line up with TRBD2. The CDR3 loop spans 15 amino acids. In germline, CDR1 is MGHRA, CDR2 YSYEKL. Trimming took 4 bases from V and 8 from J; bases not matched to a gene: 6. This CDR3 reads CASSLTSGGWDEQFF. CDR3 bases: TGCGCCAGCAGCCTGACTAGCGGGGGTTGGGATGAGCAGTTCTTC.

The chain recombines TRBV6-5 with TRBJ1-1; D possibly corresponds to TRBD1 (5 bases). Per germline, CDR1 MNHEY and CDR2 SVGAGI. The CDR3 has 16 amino acids. The V gene lost 1 base and the J gene lost 3 bases, with 15 bases spanning the gap. The CDR3 bases are TGTGCCAGCAGTTACTTTACTCAGGGTCTCTACACTGAAGCTTTCTTT. Translating gives CASSYFTQGLYTEAFF.

V and J are TRBV5-1 and TRBJ2-7; a weak D match, TRBD1 (5 bases). Trimming removed 7 bases from V and 3 bases from J, with 20 bases in between. Germline CDR1 is SGHRS and CDR2 is YFSETQ. This CDR3 has 15 amino acids. The CDR3: CASATQGGPNYEQYF. The CDR3 DNA reads as TGCGCCAGCGCCACCCAGGGCGGTCCAAACTACGAGCAGTACTTC.

This clone was observed a handful of times. J is TRBJ2-5 and V is TRBV30, with a weak D call TRBD1 (5 bases). The V end was cut by 4 bases, the J end by 3 bases, with 12 bases between. The CDR3 has 13 residues. Germline V gene sequence: CDR1 GTSNPN, CDR2 SVGIG (reference sequence). The CDR3 DNA reads TGTGCCTGGACCTTTGGACACAAAGAGACCCAGTACTTC. Protein sequence: CAWTFGHKETQYF.

This clone was recorded once. Written as DNA, the CDR3 is TGTGCCAGCAGCCAAGACGTTTACACCCCAAAGACCGGGGAGCTGTTTTTT. Protein: CASSQDVYTPKTGELFF. The genes are TRBV4-2 and TRBJ2-2; D unresolved. From germline, CDR1 is LGHNA and CDR2 YNFKEQ. Trimming left V 0 bases short and J 5 bases short, with 16 bases between. The CDR3 loop spans 17 amino acids.

The chain joins TRBV10-2 to TRBJ2-1, with 13 bases aligning to TRBD2. The CDR3 totals 17 residues. CDR1 is WSHSY and CDR2 is SAAADI in the germline V gene. V was clipped by 6 bases and J by 4 bases; unmatched bases: 9. The CDR3, as DNA: TGCGCCAGCAGCTCCGAGACTAGCGGGAGGTATTACAATGAGCAGTTCTTC. Protein sequence: CASSSETSGRYYNEQFF.

This clone showed up just a few times. This chain uses TRBV30 with TRBJ2-7, with 9 nucleotides matching TRBD1. Germline V gene data show CDR1 as GTSNPN and CDR2 as SVGIG (reference sequence). Trimming took 3 bases from V and 3 from J; bases not matched to a gene: 3. The CDR3 spans 13 residues. CDR3 bases: TGTGCCTGGAGAGGGGACAGGGACTACGAGCAGTACTTC. Its protein is CAWRGDRDYEQYF.

This clone has only one observation. This specimen includes other DNA sequences encoding the same CDR3. The V call is TRBV6-1, the J call TRBJ1-2, with D uncertain. In germline, CDR1 is MNHNS, CDR2 SASEGT. The CDR3 loop spans 13 amino acids. Trimming removed 2 bases at V and 6 bases at J, with 10 bases between. The CDR3 sequence is CASSETGWDGYTF. DNA of the CDR3: TGTGCCAGCAGTGAAACGGGGTGGGATGGCTACACCTTC.

This clone was observed a handful of times. The chain carries TRBV6-5 and TRBJ2-3; a possible D gene is TRBD2 (6 bases). The V gene lost 2 bases and the J gene lost 4 bases, with 16 bases spanning the gap. Germline CDR1 MNHEY, CDR2 SVGAGI. This CDR3 comprises 16 residues. In DNA form, the CDR3 reads TGTGCCAGCAGTTACAATGGGGTCTGGGGGGCAGATACGCAGTATTTT. Amino acid sequence: CASSYNGVWGADTQYF.

This clone was observed a handful of times. The J gene is TRBJ2-7, the V gene TRBV28; possible D gene TRBD2, 6 bases. The CDR3 is 14 amino acids. Per germline, CDR1 MDHEN and CDR2 SYDVKM. V gave up 5 bases and J gave up 1 base, with 12 bases separating them. This CDR3 is CASSLSGWSYEQYF. The CDR3 bases are TGTGCCAGCAGTCTCAGCGGGTGGTCCTACGAGCAGTACTTC.

This chain joins TRBV28 and TRBJ2-2; 9 nucleotides match TRBD1. The germline gives CDR1 MDHEN, CDR2 SYDVKM. The CDR3 has 16 residues. Unmatched junction bases numbered 4, after V lost 1 base and J lost 4 bases. This chain's CDR3 is CASSLSGTGITGELFF. CDR3 nucleotides: TGTGCCAGCAGTTTATCCGGGACAGGGATCACCGGGGAGCTGTTTTTT.

This clone turned up a few times. The chain is built from TRBV9 and TRBJ1-3; D is perhaps TRBD1 (5 bases). The germline V gene encodes CDR1 SGDLS and CDR2 YYNGEE. Trimming removed 4 bases from V and 4 bases from J, with 15 bases in between. CDR3 length equals 15 residues. The CDR3 sequence is CASSYGEGSGNTIYF. Here the CDR3 DNA reads TGTGCCAGCAGCTATGGGGAGGGGAGCGGAAACACCATATATTTT.

The chain employs TRBV7-9 and TRBJ2-7; tentative D call: TRBD1 (5 bases). V lost 5 bases and J lost 0, with 11 bases in between. Per germline, CDR1 SEHNR and CDR2 FQNEAQ (reference sequence). CDR3 length equals 14 residues. The CDR3 sequence: CASSPQGYSYEQYF. DNA for the CDR3: TGTGCCAGCAGCCCGCAGGGATACTCCTACGAGCAGTACTTC. The full variable domain, in which reference TRBV7-9 and TRBJ2-7 provide the parts outside the CDR3, is DTGVSQNPRHKITKRGQNVTFRCDPISEHNRLYWYRQTLGQGPEFLTYFQNEAQLEKSRLLSDRFSAERPKGSFSTLEIQRTEQGDSAMYLCASSPQGYSYEQYFGPGTRLTVT.

The CDR3 DNA is TGTGCCAGCAGTGGGCAGTCTAACTATGGCTACACCTTC. Protein product: CASSGQSNYGYTF. The chain links TRBV6-6 to TRBJ1-2, with D unclear. CDR1 and CDR2 (germline): MNHNY, SVGAGI (reference sequence). The CDR3 spans 13 residues. The germline V and J ends were trimmed by 5 bases and 0 bases, with 7 bases remaining between them.

The chain combines TRBV21-1 with TRBJ2-7; the table's D call, TRBD1, has no DNA check behind it. TRBV21-1 is a recognized pseudogene. This CDR3 comprises 16 residues. CDR3 amino acids: CASSKMIGRGIDEQYF. The CDR3 bases are TGTGCCAGCAGCAAAATGATAGGCAGGGGGATCGACGAGCAGTACTTC.

Details on this clone: The junction shows a germline mismatch at one end, possibly a read error. The chain couples TRBV13 to TRBJ1-5, with a tentative D call TRBD1 (6 bases). The V gene's germline CDR1 is PRHDT and CDR2 FYEKMQ (reference sequence). The CDR3 consists of 15 residues. The DNA for the CDR3 is TGTGCCAGCAGCCTAGGGGGGCCCAAGGAACAGCCCCAGCATTTT. Translated: CASSLGGPKEQPQHF.

The J gene is TRBJ2-4, the V gene TRBV28; possible D gene TRBD1, 6 bases. The CDR3 totals 17 residues. Germline CDR1 is MDHEN and CDR2 is SYDVKM. The V gene lost 5 bases and the J gene lost 0 bases, with 17 bases spanning the gap. CDR3 DNA sequence: TGTGCCAGCAGTCCAGGGGATGTGTATCTAGCCAAAAACATTCAGTACTTC. It encodes CASSPGDVYLAKNIQYF.

The V gene is TRBV7-2, the J gene TRBJ2-7; D not resolved. Trimming took off 5 bases at V and 3 bases at J, with 5 bases between the two ends. The CDR3 extends over 11 amino acids. Per the germline V gene, CDR1 is SGHTA and CDR2 is FQGNSA. In nucleotides, the CDR3 is TGTGCCAGCAGCCTCAGCTACGAGCAGTACTTC. It is translated as CASSLSYEQYF. Full variable domain (remainder filled in from reference TRBV7-2 and TRBJ2-7): GAGVSQSPSNKVTEKGKDVELRCDPISGHTALYWYRQSLGQGLEFLIYFQGNSAPDKSGLPSDRFSAERTGGSVSTLTIQRTQQEDSAVYLCASSLSYEQYFGPGTRLTVT.

This clone was recorded a few times. The chain carries TRBV5-1 and TRBJ1-1; TRBD1 is a possible D gene (6 bases). In germline, CDR1 is SGHRS, CDR2 YFSETQ. The CDR3 loop spans 13 amino acids. Trimming stripped 3 bases from V and 7 bases from J, with 13 bases between. The DNA for the CDR3 is TGCGCCAGCAGCTGGGGGGGGGCCTTTGAAGCTTTCTTT. It translates to CASSWGGAFEAFF.

Only a few counts were recorded for this clone. The gene calls are TRBV5-1 and TRBJ1-3; the D gene is possibly TRBD1 (5 bases). CDR1 SGHRS and CDR2 YFSETQ come from the germline V gene. V was cut by 0 bases and J by 0 bases, with 13 bases left in between. The CDR3 runs to 17 residues. CDR3 sequence (DNA): TGCGCCAGCAGCTTGGGGGGCCTAACCTCCTCTGGAAACACCATATATTTT. Protein sequence: CASSLGGLTSSGNTIYF.

This clone has just a few counts. The chain joins TRBV11-3 to TRBJ2-5, with a weak D call TRBD1 (5 bases). The better agreement between TRBJ2-7 and the DNA end casts doubt on the J call. CDR3 length: 13 residues. Per the germline V gene, CDR1 is SGHNT and CDR2 is YENEEA. CDR3 residues: CASSLARASEQYF. The CDR3 coding sequence is TGTGCCAGCAGCTTAGCCAGGGCATCCGAGCAGTACTTC.

The gene calls are TRBV30 and TRBJ2-5, with D perhaps matching TRBD1 (6 bases). With the DNA end fitting TRBJ2-7 better, the J assignment may be wrong. The CDR3 totals 13 residues. Germline V lookup: CDR1 GTSNPN, CDR2 SVGIG (reference sequence). In nucleotides, the CDR3 is TGTGCCCGAGGGGACAACTTAGCCTACGAGCAGTACTTC. It codes for CARGDNLAYEQYF.

The chain is built from TRBV4-2 and TRBJ1-4, with a tentative D call TRBD1 (5 bases). V shed 0 bases and J shed 5 bases, with 10 bases lying between them. CDR3 length equals 15 residues. Germline V gene sequence: CDR1 LGHNA, CDR2 YNFKEQ. This CDR3 is CASSQDKTDNEKLFF. CDR3 DNA: TGTGCCAGCAGCCAAGATAAGACAGACAATGAAAAACTGTTTTTT.

A remark on this clone: At one end, the junction sequence differs from germline, possibly due to a read error. The chain joins TRBV30 to TRBJ1-2, with D perhaps TRBD1 (6 bases). The germline gives CDR1 GTSNPN, CDR2 SVGIG (reference sequence). The CDR3 sequence is 13 residues long. CDR3 protein: CAWRQGPIKGYPF. CDR3 nucleotide sequence: TGTGCCTGGAGACAGGGCCCGATCAAGGGCTACCCCTTC. Full variable domain (outside the CDR3, taken from reference TRBV30 and TRBJ1-2): SQTIHQWPATLVQPVGSPLSLECTVEGTSNPNLYWYRQAAGRGLQLLFYSVGIGQISSEVPQNLSASRPQDRQFILSSKKLLLSDSGFYLCAWRQGPIKGYPFGSGTRLTVV.

This rearrangement joins TRBV19 to TRBJ1-5; D remains unclear. The CDR3 length is 13 residues. The V end was cut by 2 bases, the J end by 5 bases, with 7 bases between. CDR1 LNHDA and CDR2 SQIVND come from the germline V gene (reference sequence). The CDR3: CASSINGDQPQHF. The DNA of the CDR3 is TGTGCCAGTAGTATAAACGGGGATCAGCCCCAGCATTTT.